This TCR beta chain is drawn from a study of blood T cell repertoires in COVID-19. Overall study: Some COVID-19 samples were acute and others convalescent; all came from the United States, Italy and Spain. Nucleic acid was either cDNA or gDNA, and it came from T cells, B-cell-depleted T cells, or PBMCs.

V dropped 4 bases and J dropped 5 bases, with 11 bases sitting between them. Germline V lookup: CDR1 GTSNPN, CDR2 SVGIG (reference sequence). This CDR3 contains 13 residues. As handled by the study authors: Amplification of reference gene primers was used by the study to estimate nucleated cell counts. Sequencing used immunoSEQ multiplex PCR; TCRdb keeps in-frame clones, though not all of them. D and trimming were read from the DNA, whereas the V and J calls and clone size are those reported in that table. Altogether 200,000 to 250,000 clones are present, approximately 82% being singletons, with the ten largest covering approximately 4%.

The sequenced sample was peripheral blood. This sequence joins TRBV30 and TRBJ1-4; D not resolved. This receptor was obtained from an elderly woman with acute or convalescent COVID-19. CDR3 sequence reads: CAWTPGANEKLFF. The CDR3 DNA reads as TGTGCCTGGACCCCGGGAGCAAATGAAAAACTGTTTTTT.